Listed here are 30 T cell receptor beta chains from one sample, sequenced in a study of blood T cell repertoires in COVID-19. Sequencing was performed with immunoSEQ multiplex PCR; in TCRdb, only in-frame clones are kept and a portion is missing. The table has about 340,000 clones, 65% to 90% seen once. Input material: PBMCs or T cells enriched from blood (not recorded which). These receptors were taken from a middle-aged woman with acute COVID-19.

This clone was seen only once. The junction shows a germline mismatch at one end, possibly a read error. DNA for the CDR3: TGCGTCAGCAGCTTGGTCGGGGGTGCGGATGAAAAACTGTTTTTT. As protein: CVSSLVGGADEKLFF. The rearrangement uses TRBV5-1 and TRBJ1-4; TRBD1 might be the D (5 bases). CDR1 is SGHRS and CDR2 is YFSETQ in the germline V gene. The CDR3 sequence is 15 residues long.

This clone was seen a handful of times. The CDR3: CASSPDGGSADTQYF. For the CDR3, the DNA is TGTGCCAGCAGCCCGGACGGGGGGTCCGCAGATACGCAGTATTTT. J is TRBJ2-3 and V is TRBV11-2; 7 bases fit TRBD2. Germline V CDR1 and CDR2: SGHAT, FQNNGV. V lost 5 bases and J lost 4; bases outside the gene matches: 9. This CDR3 spans 15 amino acids.

The V gene is TRBV5-8, the J gene TRBJ2-1; D may be TRBD2 (5 bases). Between the trimmed V and J ends, which lost 0 bases and 4 bases, there was a span of 17 bases. Germline V gives CDR1 SGHTS, CDR2 YDEGEE. The CDR3 extends over 17 amino acids. DNA of the CDR3: TGTGCCAGCAGCTTGGTTTTTTCTGAGAGGACTTACAATGAGCAGTTCTTC. This translates into CASSLVFSERTYNEQFF.

CDR3 nucleotide sequence: TGTGCCAGCAGCGTAGGGCAGGGAATAAACTACGAGCAGTACTTC. Its protein product is CASSVGQGINYEQYF. The rearrangement uses TRBV9 and TRBJ2-7; maybe TRBD1 (5 bases). CDR1 and CDR2 (germline): SGDLS, YYNGEE. The CDR3 loop spans 15 amino acids. V was pared by 0 bases and J by 3 bases, with 13 bases between.

The V call is TRBV27, the J call TRBJ2-3, with 10 bases lining up with TRBD2. CDR3 length: 15 amino acids. Germline trimming cut 6 bases from V and 3 bases from J; bases unmatched to any gene: 6. Germline V gene sequence: CDR1 MNHEY, CDR2 SMNVEV (reference sequence). The CDR3 region is CASSPSGGATDTQYF. CDR3 bases: TGTGCCAGCAGCCCTAGCGGGGGAGCGACAGATACGCAGTATTTT.

This clone was detected a few times. The chain employs TRBV30 and TRBJ1-6; D is ambiguous. The germline V gene has CDR1 GTSNPN and CDR2 SVGIG (reference sequence). Trimming stripped 4 bases from V and 8 bases from J, with 15 bases between. The CDR3 runs to 14 residues. This CDR3 is CAWMYALQDSPLHF. The CDR3 DNA reads as TGTGCCTGGATGTATGCCCTCCAGGATTCACCCCTCCACTTT. The full variable domain, with the rest looked up from reference TRBV30 and TRBJ1-6, is SQTIHQWPATLVQPVGSPLSLECTVEGTSNPNLYWYRQAAGRGLQLLFYSVGIGQISSEVPQNLSASRPQDRQFILSSKKLLLSDSGFYLCAWMYALQDSPLHFGNGTRLTVT.

This clone was found a few times. The chain combines TRBV5-6 with TRBJ1-6; TRBD1 matches 8 bases. The trim removed 3 bases at V and 7 bases at J, leaving 3 bases unmatched. The CDR3 is made up of 14 amino acids. Germline CDR1 and CDR2: SGHDT and YYEEEE. In nucleotides, the CDR3 is TGTGCCAGCAGCTCTGGACAGGGAAATTCACCCCTCCACTTT. This codes for CASSSGQGNSPLHF.

The rearrangement links TRBV28 to TRBJ1-6; the D is unclear. Trimming stripped 3 bases from V and 7 bases from J, with 13 bases between. The germline CDR1 and CDR2 sequences are MDHEN and SYDVKM. The CDR3 length is 15 residues. The CDR3 sequence is CASSFAQSQNSPLHF. CDR3 nucleotides: TGTGCCAGCAGTTTCGCACAGTCGCAAAATTCACCCCTCCACTTT. The variable domain in full, completed from reference TRBV28 and TRBJ1-6, reads DVKVTQSSRYLVKRTGEKVFLECVQDMDHENMFWYRQDPGLGLRLIYFSYDVKMKEKGDIPEGYSVSREKKERFSLILESASTNQTSMYLCASSFAQSQNSPLHFGNGTRLTVT.

This clone has more than one count but fewer than ten. This rearrangement joins TRBV12-3 or TRBV12-4 to TRBJ1-1; D not resolved. V lost 3 bases to trimming and J lost 7 bases, with 12 bases between them. CDR3 length equals 13 residues. CDR3: CASSLNSLVEAFF. CDR3 coding DNA: TGTGCCAGCAGTTTGAACTCCCTGGTTGAAGCTTTCTTT.

The V and J genes are TRBV2 and TRBJ1-3; TRBD1 is a possible D gene (6 bases). The CDR3 contains 17 residues. The germline V and J ends were trimmed by 4 bases and 4 bases, with 20 bases remaining between them. CDR1 SNHLY and CDR2 FYNNEI come from the germline V gene. This chain's CDR3 is CASSVGGGAARGNTIYF. Written as DNA, the CDR3 is TGTGCCAGCAGTGTTGGAGGGGGGGCCGCGCGCGGAAACACCATATATTTT.

This chain uses TRBV7-9 with TRBJ1-3; 7 bases are a match to TRBD1. Trimming at V came to 6 bases and at J to 1 base, leaving 6 bases not matched to a gene. CDR1 is SEHNR and CDR2 is FQNEAQ in the germline V gene (reference sequence). The CDR3 contains 15 residues. The CDR3 spells CASSRTGGSGNTIYF. CDR3 in DNA: TGTGCCAGCAGTAGGACAGGAGGATCTGGAAACACCATATATTTT.

This chain links TRBV9 with TRBJ2-2; TRBD1 is a possible D gene (6 bases). Germline assignment: CDR1 SGDLS and CDR2 YYNGEE. V lost 4 bases and J lost 4, with 11 bases in between. This CDR3 region has 14 residues. CDR3: CASSLGTFTGELFF. DNA for the CDR3: TGTGCCAGCAGCCTTGGGACATTCACCGGGGAGCTGTTTTTT.

This rearrangement joins TRBV18 to TRBJ2-7, with TRBD2 matching over 9 bases. Germline CDR1 is KGHSH and CDR2 is LQKENI. The CDR3 consists of 15 residues. Trimming removed 1 base from V and 6 bases from J; junction bases left unmatched: 7. Written as DNA, the CDR3 is TGTGCCAGCTCACCACTGGATAGCGGGAGTATCGAGCAGTACTTC. Amino acid sequence: CASSPLDSGSIEQYF.

The rearrangement links TRBV6-1 to TRBJ2-1, with 12 bases aligning to TRBD2. CDR3 length: 16 amino acids. With 4 bases clipped from V and 6 bases from J, the junction kept 7 bases outside the gene matches. Per germline, CDR1 MNHNS and CDR2 SASEGT. The CDR3 here is CASSVRLAGVPNEQFF. As DNA, the CDR3 is TGTGCCAGCAGTGTGAGACTAGCGGGAGTTCCCAATGAGCAGTTCTTC.

This clone appeared a single time. The rearrangement joins TRBV10-1 to TRBJ1-4, with a weak D call TRBD1 (6 bases). Germline lookup yields CDR1 WNHNN and CDR2 SYGVQD (reference sequence). This CDR3 has 16 amino acids. V was cut by 9 bases and J by 7 bases, with 24 bases left in between. The CDR3 bases are TGCGCCAGGTCTACAGGGTATCGCCGTAGTAGTGAAAAACTGTTTTTT. Translated, it gives CARSTGYRRSSEKLFF.

J is TRBJ2-5 and V is TRBV13; unclear D gene. This CDR3 is built from 13 residues. Germline CDR1 and CDR2: PRHDT and FYEKMQ (reference sequence). V gave up 5 bases and J gave up 1 base, with 8 bases separating them. CDR3 nucleotides: TGTGCCAGCAGCCTCAGGTTCCAAGAGACCCAGTACTTC. Protein product: CASSLRFQETQYF.

This sequence joins TRBV6-2 or TRBV6-3 and TRBJ2-7, with 7 bases aligning to TRBD2. Per germline, CDR1 MNHEY and CDR2 SVGEGT. The length of the CDR3 is 16 residues. V shed 6 bases and J 2 bases; nucleotides not matched to a gene: 13. CDR3 DNA sequence: TGTGCCAGCAGCCTTTCGGGACTATTCTTCCCCTACGAGCAGTACTTC. Protein product: CASSLSGLFFPYEQYF.

The chain is built from TRBV27 and TRBJ2-3, with D maybe TRBD2 (5 bases). The CDR3 loop spans 15 amino acids. The germline V and J ends were trimmed by 5 bases and 1 base, with 13 bases remaining between them. Germline-derived CDR1 and CDR2 are MNHEY and SMNVEV (reference sequence). The CDR3 DNA reads as TGTGCCAGCAGTACATGGACTTATGGCACAGATACGCAGTATTTT. Its protein is CASSTWTYGTDTQYF.

V is TRBV5-6 and J is TRBJ2-5; TRBD2 matches 10 bases. CDR1 and CDR2 (germline): SGHDT, YYEEEE. V dropped 6 bases and J dropped 1; count of bases not matched to a gene: 12. The CDR3 loop spans 17 amino acids. The CDR3 nucleotides are TGTGCCAGCAAAAGTACAGGACTAGCGGAACTCCAAGAGACCCAGTACTTC. As protein: CASKSTGLAELQETQYF.

This chain links TRBV3-1 (or the pseudogene TRBV3-2) with TRBJ1-5; TRBD1 matches at 10 bases. CDR1 is LGHDT and CDR2 is YNNKEL in the germline V gene (reference sequence). With V trimmed by 0 bases and J by 6 bases, 11 bases remained unmatched. The CDR3 runs 18 residues. The CDR3 DNA reads as TGTGCCAGCAGCCAAGATCTAGAGACAGGGGGCGTGAGTCAGCCCCAGCATTTT. This translates into CASSQDLETGGVSQPQHF.

This clone came up once. The V gene is TRBV2, the J gene TRBJ2-2; D uncertain. Between the trimmed V and J ends, which lost 6 bases and 3 bases, there was a span of 11 bases. The CDR3 spans 14 residues. Germline V gene sequence: CDR1 SNHLY, CDR2 FYNNEI. CDR3 in amino acids: CASRFRPDTGELFF. CDR3 in DNA: TGTGCCAGCAGATTTCGTCCGGACACCGGGGAGCTGTTTTTT. The variable domain in full, completed from reference TRBV2 and TRBJ2-2, reads EPEVTQTPSHQVTQMGQEVILRCVPISNHLYFYWYRQILGQKVEFLVSFYNNEISEKSEIFDDQFSVERPDGSNFTLKIRSTKLEDSAMYFCASRFRPDTGELFFGEGSRLTVL.

The V call is TRBV19, the J call TRBJ2-1; TRBD2 is a possible D gene (6 bases). The CDR3 has 16 residues. Germline V CDR1 and CDR2: LNHDA, SQIVND (reference sequence). Trimming shortened V by 4 bases and J by 8 bases, and 21 bases separated the two germline ends. CDR3 residues: CASSTLTSLNRHEQFF. CDR3 DNA: TGTGCCAGTAGTACCCTGACTAGTCTAAATCGGCATGAGCAGTTCTTC.

The V gene is TRBV11-2, the J gene TRBJ1-6; no definite D call. The CDR3 is 13 amino acids. Germline-derived CDR1 and CDR2 are SGHAT and FQNNGV. The V and J ends lost 5 bases and 9 bases respectively, with 11 bases between them. The CDR3 protein is CASSPLSPSPLHF. CDR3 sequence (DNA): TGTGCCAGCAGCCCTCTTTCCCCTTCACCCCTCCACTTT.

J is TRBJ2-3 and V is TRBV9, with a tentative D call TRBD1 (6 bases). The germline V gene has CDR1 SGDLS and CDR2 YYNGEE. V lost 4 bases, J lost 5 bases, and 20 bases lay in between. CDR3 length: 16 residues. This CDR3 is CASSHGTFGLQDTQYF. The CDR3 coding sequence is TGTGCCAGCAGCCACGGGACATTTGGTTTGCAAGATACGCAGTATTTT.

The rearrangement uses TRBV27 and TRBJ2-3, with 11 bases lining up with TRBD2. Germline loops: CDR1 MNHEY, CDR2 SMNVEV (reference sequence). The junction had 9 bases not matched to a gene; V was cut back by 5 bases and J by 8 bases. This CDR3 contains 15 residues. CDR3 amino acids: CASSPRTSGFRTQYF. CDR3 nucleotide sequence: TGTGCCAGCAGTCCACGGACTAGCGGGTTCCGTACGCAGTATTTT.

The chain combines TRBV10-3 with TRBJ2-2, with D unclear. The V gene lost 2 bases and the J gene lost 3 bases, with 16 bases spanning the gap. From germline, CDR1 is ENHRY and CDR2 SYGVKD. The CDR3 is 17 amino acids. In nucleotides, the CDR3 is TGTGCCATCAGTGAGCCTGGTCGGCAGGAAGACACCGGGGAGCTGTTTTTT. Amino acids: CAISEPGRQEDTGELFF.

This chain connects TRBV27 to TRBJ2-7, with 8 bases fitting TRBD1. This CDR3 contains 15 residues. The V gene end was trimmed by 7 bases and the J gene end by 6 bases; junction bases not matched to a gene: 14. Germline values: CDR1 MNHEY, CDR2 SMNVEV (reference sequence). In DNA form, the CDR3 reads TGTGCCAGCACCCATTTTACTCAGGGGGCGGGCGAGCAGTACTTC. It yields the protein CASTHFTQGAGEQYF.

The rearrangement joins TRBV2 to TRBJ2-2, with 13 bases aligning to TRBD2. Per germline, CDR1 SNHLY and CDR2 FYNNEI. The V and J ends lost 4 bases and 2 bases, in that order; junction bases with no gene match: 1. The CDR3 runs to 16 residues. The CDR3 sequence: CASSGTSGSNTGELFF. The DNA for the CDR3 is TGTGCCAGCAGTGGGACTAGCGGGAGTAACACCGGGGAGCTGTTTTTT.

J is TRBJ1-5 and V is TRBV19; D ambiguous. V lost 4 bases and J lost 0, with 7 bases in between. Germline-derived CDR1 and CDR2 are LNHDA and SQIVND (reference sequence). The CDR3 is made up of 14 amino acids. The CDR3 nucleotides read TGTGCCAGTAGTAACATGAATAGCAATCAGCCCCAGCATTTT. Encoded protein: CASSNMNSNQPQHF.

This clone was detected a few times. This chain uses TRBV18 with TRBJ1-2; D uncertain. Germline assignment: CDR1 KGHSH and CDR2 LQKENI. Deletions cut 3 bases from V and 6 bases from J, with 8 bases between. This CDR3 has 12 residues. The CDR3 DNA reads TGTGCCAGCTCACCGCCGCAGGATGGCTACACCTTC. This sequence encodes CASSPPQDGYTF.